The 25 T cell receptor beta chains given below trace back to one sample, sequenced in a study of shared clonotypes between healthy human individuals. Clones were sequenced by immunoSEQ multiplex PCR, and TCRdb holds only the in-frame ones, with some missing. The sample carries roughly 2 million clones, around 95% recorded once. Sequenced: naive CD4+ T cells sorted from blood. Subset given: CD45RA+ positively selected. These receptors were taken from a young man in good health.

Written as DNA, the CDR3 is TGCGCCAGCAGCTGGGGGACTTTAAGAGATACGCAGTATTTT. It specifies CASSWGTLRDTQYF. The genes are TRBV5-1 and TRBJ2-3, with D perhaps matching TRBD2 (6 bases). V was pared by 3 bases and J by 5 bases, with 13 bases between. Per germline, CDR1 SGHRS and CDR2 YFSETQ. The CDR3 extends over 14 amino acids.

This chain uses TRBV27 with TRBJ2-7; the D gene is possibly TRBD2 (6 bases). The CDR3 is made up of 15 amino acids. Germline CDR1 is MNHEY and CDR2 is SMNVEV (reference sequence). The ends were cut back, 1 base at V and 1 base at J, with 11 bases in the middle. CDR3 bases: TGTGCCAGCAGTTTATTACCCGGGAGTTCCTACGAGCAGTACTTC. Amino acids: CASSLLPGSSYEQYF.

The chain employs TRBV5-1 and TRBJ2-7; D is undetermined. CDR1 is SGHRS, CDR2 YFSETQ, per germline. Deletions cut 2 bases from V and 3 bases from J, with 15 bases between. This CDR3 is built from 15 residues. CDR3: CASSFEVGMSYEQYF. The DNA for the CDR3 is TGCGCCAGCAGCTTTGAGGTAGGAATGAGCTACGAGCAGTACTTC.

The rearrangement joins TRBV30 to TRBJ1-2; D may be TRBD1 (6 bases). Germline lookup yields CDR1 GTSNPN and CDR2 SVGIG (reference sequence). Trimming left V 0 bases short and J 4 bases short, with 12 bases between. The CDR3 has 14 residues. The CDR3 region has the DNA TGTGCCTGGAGTGTACCGGGGGCGACCTATGGCTACACCTTC. Encoded protein: CAWSVPGATYGYTF.

V and J are TRBV4-3 and TRBJ1-6; 7 bases agree with TRBD1. The V gene end was trimmed by 1 base and the J gene end by 9 bases; junction bases not matched to a gene: 6. CDR1 LGHNA and CDR2 YSLEER come from the germline V gene. This CDR3 has 15 amino acids. The CDR3 DNA reads as TGCGCCAGCAGCCAAGTTGGGGACAGAACTTCACCCCTCCACTTT. It encodes CASSQVGDRTSPLHF.

The chain has TRBV18 and TRBJ2-3; D gene uncertain. V was shortened by 1 base and J by 0 bases, with 11 bases between the two germline ends. In germline, CDR1 is KGHSH, CDR2 LQKENI. This CDR3 contains 16 residues. The CDR3 DNA reads as TGTGCCAGCTCACCACGGGCGCAATCTAGCACAGATACGCAGTATTTT. Protein sequence: CASSPRAQSSTDTQYF. The whole variable domain, filled in from reference TRBV18 and TRBJ2-3, reads NAGVMQNPRHLVRRRGQEARLRCSPMKGHSHVYWYRQLPEEGLKFMVYLQKENIIDESGMPKERFSAEFPKEGPSILRIQQVVRGDSAAYFCASSPRAQSSTDTQYFGPGTRLTVL.

The V call is TRBV19, the J call TRBJ1-4, with 9 bases aligning to TRBD1. The germline V gene has CDR1 LNHDA and CDR2 SQIVND (reference sequence). Losses at the gene ends were 5 bases for V and 4 bases for J; bases not matched to a gene: 2. The CDR3 covers 14 residues. CDR3 sequence: CASSVGQGNEKLFF. DNA of the CDR3: TGTGCCAGTAGTGTGGGACAGGGTAATGAAAAACTGTTTTTT.

CDR3 nucleotides: TGTGCCAGCAGTCCCCCCGGTGACGGGGATGCCGGGGAGCTGTTTTTT. Its translation: CASSPPGDGDAGELFF. The chain has TRBV28 and TRBJ2-2; the D gene is possibly TRBD2 (5 bases). Germline CDR1 reads MDHEN; CDR2 reads SYDVKM. The CDR3 sequence is 16 residues long. Trimming removed 5 bases from V and 6 bases from J, with 19 bases in between.

The chain carries TRBV18 and TRBJ2-2; 7 positions agree with TRBD1. CDR3 length: 14 amino acids. From germline, CDR1 is KGHSH and CDR2 LQKENI. V lost 5 bases, J lost 4 bases, and 4 bases stayed unmatched. The CDR3 region has the DNA TGTGCCAGCTCAGGGGGACAGAGCACCGGGGAGCTGTTTTTT. This sequence encodes CASSGGQSTGELFF. The whole variable domain, filled in from reference TRBV18 and TRBJ2-2, reads NAGVMQNPRHLVRRRGQEARLRCSPMKGHSHVYWYRQLPEEGLKFMVYLQKENIIDESGMPKERFSAEFPKEGPSILRIQQVVRGDSAAYFCASSGGQSTGELFFGEGSRLTVL.

This clone has a single count. V and J are TRBV27 and TRBJ2-1, with D maybe TRBD2 (7 bases). Trimming pared 5 bases from V and 7 bases from J, leaving 18 bases between. The CDR3 has 15 residues. The germline V gene encodes CDR1 MNHEY and CDR2 SMNVEV (reference sequence). The CDR3 loop is CASSKGEGVRNEQFF. CDR3 DNA: TGTGCCAGCAGTAAGGGGGAGGGGGTCAGGAATGAGCAGTTCTTC.

J is TRBJ2-7 and V is TRBV18, with TRBD1 as a possible D gene (5 bases). The CDR3 sequence is 14 residues long. CDR1 is KGHSH and CDR2 is LQKENI in the germline V gene. Deletions cut 5 bases from V and 3 bases from J, with 14 bases between. The DNA for the CDR3 is TGTGCCAGCTCATCTCATGGGGCCAGCTACGAGCAGTACTTC. Translating gives CASSSHGASYEQYF. Combining the CDR3 with reference TRBV18 and TRBJ2-7 gives the whole variable domain NAGVMQNPRHLVRRRGQEARLRCSPMKGHSHVYWYRQLPEEGLKFMVYLQKENIIDESGMPKERFSAEFPKEGPSILRIQQVVRGDSAAYFCASSSHGASYEQYFGPGTRLTVT.

The rearrangement joins TRBV18 to TRBJ2-6, with D unresolved. Per the germline V gene, CDR1 is KGHSH and CDR2 is LQKENI. Deletions cut 1 base from V and 0 bases from J, with 7 bases between. The CDR3 loop spans 16 amino acids. The CDR3 bases are TGTGCCAGCTCACCACTGGGCTTCTCTGGGGCCAACGTCCTGACTTTC. Its protein is CASSPLGFSGANVLTF.

V usage is TRBV9 and J usage is TRBJ2-7; D unresolved. V was clipped by 2 bases and J by 5 bases, with 14 bases between them. This CDR3 has 14 residues. Per germline, CDR1 SGDLS and CDR2 YYNGEE. CDR3 sequence (DNA): TGTGCCAGCAGCGTCATCCCTTCACAAGACGAGCAGTACTTC. Its translation: CASSVIPSQDEQYF.

The chain combines TRBV6-4 with TRBJ2-3; 8 nucleotides agree with TRBD2. Germline V gives CDR1 MRHNA, CDR2 SNTAGT. J was trimmed by 2 bases and V by 6 bases; bases with no gene match: 10. This CDR3 has 16 residues. The chain's CDR3 is CASSHVAGGLTDTQYF. The CDR3 DNA reads as TGTGCCAGCAGCCACGTGGCGGGGGGTCTCACAGATACGCAGTATTTT.

The rearrangement joins TRBV19 to TRBJ2-1, with 7 bases aligning to TRBD2. From germline, CDR1 is LNHDA and CDR2 SQIVND (reference sequence). This CDR3 spans 12 amino acids. The junction had 8 bases not matched to a gene; V was cut back by 2 bases and J by 16 bases. The CDR3 DNA sequence: TGTGCCAGTAGTATATCGGGGAGGGGCCAATTCTTC. Translated: CASSISGRGQFF.

This clone was picked up one time. The chain employs TRBV7-9 and TRBJ2-7; D is uncertain. From germline, CDR1 is SEHNR and CDR2 FQNEAQ (reference sequence). Deletions cut 1 base from V and 7 bases from J, with 11 bases between. The CDR3 sequence is 13 residues long. This CDR3 is CASSLGLTEEQYF. CDR3 nucleotide sequence: TGTGCCAGCAGCTTAGGATTAACAGAGGAGCAGTACTTC. Variable domain in full (rest from reference TRBV7-9 and TRBJ2-7): DTGVSQNPRHKITKRGQNVTFRCDPISEHNRLYWYRQTLGQGPEFLTYFQNEAQLEKSRLLSDRFSAERPKGSFSTLEIQRTEQGDSAMYLCASSLGLTEEQYFGPGTRLTVT.

In DNA, the CDR3 is TGTGCCAGCAGCATCGCAAAAGGACTAGCGGGAGGTGAGACCCAGTACTTC. It codes for CASSIAKGLAGGETQYF. This rearrangement joins TRBV5-6 to TRBJ2-5, with 14 bases matching TRBD2. Per germline, CDR1 SGHDT and CDR2 YYEEEE. The J segment lost 5 bases and the V segment lost 4 bases, leaving 10 bases of the junction unmatched. The CDR3 sequence is 17 residues long.

The chain links TRBV5-1 to TRBJ1-6, with TRBD1 matching 9 bases. Trimming at V came to 1 base and at J to 9 bases, leaving 8 bases not matched to a gene. Germline values: CDR1 SGHRS, CDR2 YFSETQ. The CDR3 loop spans 16 amino acids. CDR3 region: CASSLPPTGGGSPLHF. The DNA of the CDR3 is TGCGCCAGCAGCTTGCCCCCCACAGGGGGCGGTTCACCCCTCCACTTT.

The gene calls are TRBV13 and TRBJ2-1, with D possibly matching TRBD2 (6 bases). Germline lookup yields CDR1 PRHDT and CDR2 FYEKMQ (reference sequence). The CDR3 loop spans 17 amino acids. The V gene lost 0 bases and the J gene lost 0 bases, with 12 bases spanning the gap. The CDR3 DNA sequence: TGTGCCAGCAGCTTAGGGACTTATAGCGGCTCCTACAATGAGCAGTTCTTC. Protein sequence: CASSLGTYSGSYNEQFF.

This clone has just a few counts. The chain has TRBV4-1 and TRBJ1-4; D is ambiguous. Germline V lookup: CDR1 MGHRA, CDR2 YSYEKL. CDR3 length: 15 amino acids. V was trimmed by 0 bases and J by 4 bases, leaving 9 bases between them. CDR3 DNA: TGCGCCAGCAGCCAAGAAAGGGCTGGTAATGAAAAACTGTTTTTT. Amino acids: CASSQERAGNEKLFF.

This clone was seen once. The chain employs TRBV4-1 and TRBJ2-7; 7 bases fit TRBD2. Germline loops: CDR1 MGHRA, CDR2 YSYEKL. V gave up 3 bases and J gave up 5 bases; unmatched junction bases: 4. The CDR3 is 13 residues long. The CDR3 reads CASSHLGGNEQYF. Here the CDR3 DNA reads TGCGCCAGCAGCCATTTGGGGGGGAACGAGCAGTACTTC.

This clone was seen a single time. The V call is TRBV6-1, the J call TRBJ1-2; 7 bases are shared with TRBD1. CDR1 is MNHNS and CDR2 is SASEGT in the germline V gene. J gave up 4 bases and V 0 bases, and 2 bases lay outside the gene matches. This CDR3 spans 14 amino acids. The CDR3 sequence: CASSEASGGYGYTF. CDR3 DNA: TGTGCCAGCAGTGAAGCCTCAGGGGGCTATGGCTACACCTTC.

The chain is built from TRBV5-1 and TRBJ2-2, with 7 bases fitting TRBD2. CDR3 length equals 16 residues. V dropped 0 bases and J dropped 6; count of bases not matched to a gene: 8. Germline CDR1 reads SGHRS; CDR2 reads YFSETQ. CDR3: CASSLGSGIVSGELFF. Here the CDR3 DNA reads TGCGCCAGCAGCTTGGGGAGCGGGATAGTCTCCGGGGAGCTGTTTTTT.

This chain joins TRBV30 and TRBJ2-3; 7 positions match TRBD2. The germline CDR1 and CDR2 sequences are GTSNPN and SVGIG (reference sequence). The CDR3 length is 19 residues. V dropped 5 bases and J dropped 2; count of bases not matched to a gene: 22. CDR3 region: CAWSFGLGGSSFSTDTQYF. CDR3 bases: TGTGCCTGGTCTTTCGGCTTAGGCGGGAGCTCTTTTTCCACAGATACGCAGTATTTT.

The J gene is TRBJ2-4, the V gene TRBV5-6; unclear D gene. Germline CDR1 and CDR2: SGHDT and YYEEEE. The CDR3 spans 18 residues. The germline V and J ends were trimmed by 6 bases and 2 bases, with 24 bases remaining between them. The CDR3, as DNA: TGTGCCAGCACCCGGTCTGAACGAGGCTCCAGCTCCAAAAACATTCAGTACTTC. Translated, it gives CASTRSERGSSSKNIQYF. Full variable domain (missing parts from reference TRBV5-6 and TRBJ2-4): DAGVTQSPTHLIKTRGQQVTLRCSPKSGHDTVSWYQQALGQGPQFIFQYYEEEERQRGNFPDRFSGHQFPNYSSELNVNALLLGDSALYLCASTRSERGSSSKNIQYFGAGTRLSVL.